The 2 T cell receptor beta chains in this list originate from one sample, sequenced in a study of blood T cell repertoires in COVID-19. Only in-frame clones appear in the TCRdb table, and some are missing; sequencing was by immunoSEQ multiplex PCR. The table records roughly 140,000 clones, 84% of them present only once. Sample: PBMCs or T cells enriched from blood (not recorded which). The receptor set was obtained from a woman aged 45 to 65 who had been exposed to COVID-19.

This clone was seen a few times. This chain joins TRBV27 and TRBJ1-2; TRBD1 is a possible D gene (6 bases). Germline V CDR1 and CDR2: MNHEY, SMNVEV (reference sequence). The CDR3 totals 17 residues. Trimming removed 2 bases from V and 5 bases from J, with 21 bases in between. CDR3 nucleotide sequence: TGTGCCAGCAGTTTAAGTACCCGCCGGGGGAGGGGGTATGGCTACACCTTC. As protein: CASSLSTRRGRGYGYTF.

In this sample, this clone turned up once. The chain recombines TRBV3-1 (or the pseudogene TRBV3-2) with TRBJ2-7; no firm D call. The germline CDR1 and CDR2 sequences are LGHDT and YNNKEL (reference sequence). V shed 1 base and J shed 3 bases, with 7 bases lying between them. The CDR3 is made up of 13 amino acids. The CDR3 DNA reads TGTGCCAGCAGCCAAGGCCAGGTCTACGAGCAGTACTTC. Translated: CASSQGQVYEQYF.